This entry lists 3 T cell receptor beta chains sequenced from one sample in a study of T-cell reconstitution after alpha-beta-depleted transplantation in children. Unique molecular identifiers were built into the TCRbeta library. Using its own MiXCR run on the PCR reads, TCRdb lists one record per CDR3 protein. The sample has 640,000 or so distinct CDR3 sequences; 16% are singletons. Sequenced here: PBMCs from the stem cell graft donor, sampled from the stem cell graft. These receptors were obtained from a human donor who donated a stem cell graft to a child with acute myeloid leukemia.

This clonotype has more than one count but fewer than ten. The chain's CDR3 is CASSLLRQRSSPLHF. In nucleotides, the CDR3 is TGTGCCAGCAGCTTGCTCCGACAAAGGAGCTCACCCCTCCACTTT. The rearrangement uses TRBV5-6 and TRBJ1-6; D is ambiguous. This CDR3 has 15 residues. V was pared by 1 base and J by 10 bases, with 15 bases between. CDR1 is SGHDT and CDR2 is YYEEEE in the germline V gene.

The J gene is TRBJ1-3, the V gene TRBV4-3, with a tentative D call TRBD1 (6 bases). The ends were cut back, 0 bases at V and 2 bases at J, with 17 bases in the middle. The CDR3 covers 18 residues. From germline, CDR1 is LGHNA and CDR2 YSLEER. CDR3 DNA sequence: TGCGCCAGCAGCCAAGAAGGAACAGGGCCGAGAACTGGAAACACCATATATTTT. Encoded protein: CASSQEGTGPRTGNTIYF.

The chain is built from TRBV4-1 and TRBJ1-4, with D maybe TRBD1 (5 bases). The germline gives CDR1 MGHRA, CDR2 YSYEKL. The CDR3 totals 18 residues. Trimming cost V 1 base and J 0 bases, with 15 bases left between them. The CDR3 is CASSQGDGRRATNEKLFF. Written as DNA, the CDR3 is TGCGCCAGCAGCCAAGGGGACGGACGGAGAGCAACTAATGAAAAACTGTTTTTT.